This T cell receptor beta chain was documented in a study of blood T cell repertoires in COVID-19. Germline CDR1 LNHDA, CDR2 SQIVND (reference sequence). The ends were cut back, 5 bases at V and 8 bases at J, with 18 bases in the middle. The CDR3 sequence is 14 residues long. Profiled with immunoSEQ multiplex PCR; TCRdb holds only in-frame clones, not every one. The sample has about 310,000 clones; 89% are singletons. V and J are TRBV19 and TRBJ1-2, with a weak D call TRBD1 (5 bases). Sequenced material: PBMCs or T cells enriched from blood (not recorded which). The sequence came from a woman in her thirties or forties who had recovered from COVID-19. The CDR3 region is CASSPTGGVEGYTF. CDR3 DNA: TGTGCCAGTAGTCCCACGGGGGGAGTGGAAGGCTACACCTTC.